This T cell receptor beta chain was captured by sequencing in a study of T-cell reconstitution after alpha-beta-depleted transplantation in children. Using unique molecular identifiers, the investigators prepared the TCRbeta library. Each CDR3 protein gets one entry after TCRdb re-called the PCR reads with MiXCR. This sample yields approximately 590,000 distinct CDR3 sequences, of which 10% to 13% are seen a single time; about 4% belongs to the top ten. In the case of this clonotype: A junction boundary mismatches the germline segment, possibly from a read error.

The source of this sequence is a human donor who donated a stem cell graft to a child with acute myeloid leukemia. Specimen: PBMCs from the stem cell graft donor, collected from the stem cell graft.

The CDR3 protein is CAWSKGYGYTF. In DNA form, the CDR3 reads TGTGCCTGGAGTAAGGGATATGGCTACACCTTT. The V and J genes are TRBV30 and TRBJ1-2; no definite D call. The CDR3 contains 11 residues. Per the germline V gene, CDR1 is GTSNPN and CDR2 is SVGIG (reference sequence).